These T cell receptor beta chains were read from a single sample in a study of cytomegalovirus exposure and HLA in healthy donors. TCRdb's copy holds only in-frame clones and misses some; the assay was immunoSEQ multiplex PCR. The sample contains over 200,000 clones, approximately 88% of which appear only once. The sample comprised PBMCs. All receptors derive from a woman aged 25-40 years in good health and CMV-seropositive. Each CDR3 is given with its conserved first and last residue. Each record gives: V gene, clone size, D gene, J gene, CDR3 DNA, CDR3 protein. A D gene is named only where the DNA matches it firmly. Clone size is not always given. Where it is, it says once, few, many or a class for expanded clones.

TRBV4-1	-	-	TRBJ1-2	TGCGCCAGCAGCCAAAAGTCCACGGATCCCTATGGCTACACCTTC	CASSQKSTDPYGYTF
TRBV29-1	-	TRBD1	TRBJ1-2	TGCAGCGTCGCAGGGGGCGCGAATGGCTACACCTTC	CSVAGGANGYTF
TRBV6-1	-	-	TRBJ2-1	TGTGCCAGCAGTGAGAAGGGGAAACACTACGGGGAGCAGTTCTTC	CASSEKGKHYGEQFF
TRBV7-9	-	-	TRBJ1-1	TGTGCCAGCCAGGTCGGTTACGGGGGATTAGCTTTCTTT	CASQVGYGGLAFF
TRBV7-2	few	-	TRBJ2-7	TGTGCCAGCAGCTTAAGTTCGGGGGACGAGCAGTACTTC	CASSLSSGDEQYF
TRBV18	-	-	TRBJ1-1	TGTGCCAGCTCACCACCGGGCATCAGGGGCGGTGTTGAAGCTTTCTTT	CASSPPGIRGGVEAFF
TRBV5-1	once	TRBD1	TRBJ2-7	TGCGCCAGCAGCCCCGGGACAGGGCCCGAGCAGTACTTC	CASSPGTGPEQYF
TRBV15	-	-	TRBJ1-2	TGTGCCACCAGCGAGGGGTGGGGAAATAATGGCTACACCTTC	CATSEGWGNNGYTF
TRBV5-1	-	-	TRBJ1-2	TGCGCCAGCAGCTTCTTACAATTGGGACTGGGCAATGGCTACACCTTC	CASSFLQLGLGNGYTF
TRBV27	few	TRBD1	TRBJ1-5	TGTGCCAGCAGTTCTTGGACAGGTAGCAATCAGCCCCAGCATTTT	CASSSWTGSNQPQHF
TRBV5-1	-	-	TRBJ1-1	TGCGCCAGCAGCCTCCCTACAGCTCTGAACACTGAAGCTTTCTTT	CASSLPTALNTEAFF
TRBV10-1	few	TRBD1	TRBJ2-7	TGCGCCAGCAGCGAAACCGGGACAGGGGGCGCGCAGTACTTC	CASSETGTGGAQYF
TRBV5-8	-	-	TRBJ2-7	TGTGCCAGCAGCTTGGTTTATGGCACGCGATACGAGCAGTACTTC	CASSLVYGTRYEQYF